Given below is one TCR beta chain in context. These data are taken from a study of blood T cell repertoires in COVID-19. Generated by immunoSEQ multiplex PCR, the TCRdb table keeps only in-frame clones and is missing some. The table includes 150,000 to 200,000 clones, roughly 85% detected once. The CDR3 is 14 amino acids. V lost 2 bases, J lost 8 bases, and 16 bases lay in between. Germline lookup yields CDR1 SGDLS and CDR2 YYNGEE. The source material was peripheral blood. This sequence joins TRBV9 and TRBJ1-2, with D perhaps TRBD1 (5 bases). The receptor comes from a man aged 50 to 59 with active or convalescent COVID-19. The CDR3 DNA reads as TGTGCCAGCAGCGTCGGGGGGGATACTATGGGCTACACCTTC. It codes for CASSVGGDTMGYTF. Full variable domain (rest looked up from reference TRBV9 and TRBJ1-2): DSGVTQTPKHLITATGQRVTLRCSPRSGDLSVYWYQQSLDQGLQFLIQYYNGEERAKGNILERFSAQQFPDLHSELNLSSLELGDSALYFCASSVGGDTMGYTFGSGTRLTVV.